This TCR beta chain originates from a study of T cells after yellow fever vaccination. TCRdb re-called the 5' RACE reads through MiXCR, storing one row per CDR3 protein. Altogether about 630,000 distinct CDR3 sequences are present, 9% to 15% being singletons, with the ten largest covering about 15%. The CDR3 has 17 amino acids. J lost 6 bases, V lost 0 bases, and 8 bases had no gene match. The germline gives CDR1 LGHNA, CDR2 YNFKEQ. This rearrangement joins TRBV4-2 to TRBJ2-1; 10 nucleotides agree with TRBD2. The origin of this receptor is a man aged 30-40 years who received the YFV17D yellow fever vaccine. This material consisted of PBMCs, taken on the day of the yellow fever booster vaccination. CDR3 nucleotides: TGTGCCAGCAGCCAAGATACTGCTAGCGGGAGCCGCAATGAGCAGTTCTTC. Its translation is CASSQDTASGSRNEQFF.